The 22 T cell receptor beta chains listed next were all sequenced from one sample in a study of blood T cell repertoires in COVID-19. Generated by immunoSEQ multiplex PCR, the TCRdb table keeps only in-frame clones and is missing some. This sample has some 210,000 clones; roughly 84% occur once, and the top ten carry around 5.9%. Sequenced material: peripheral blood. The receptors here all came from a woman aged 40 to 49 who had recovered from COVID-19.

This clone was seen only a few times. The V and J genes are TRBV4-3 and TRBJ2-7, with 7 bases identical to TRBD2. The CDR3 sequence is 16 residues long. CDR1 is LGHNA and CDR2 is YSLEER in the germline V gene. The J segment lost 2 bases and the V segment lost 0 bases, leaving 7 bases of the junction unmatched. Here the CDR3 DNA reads TGCGCCAGCAGCCAAGATTTGGCTAGCGGCGCCTACGAGCAGTACTTC. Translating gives CASSQDLASGAYEQYF.

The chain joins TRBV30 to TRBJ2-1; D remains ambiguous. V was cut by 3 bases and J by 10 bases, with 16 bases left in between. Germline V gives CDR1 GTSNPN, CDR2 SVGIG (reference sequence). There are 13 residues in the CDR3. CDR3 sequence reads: CAWSPWSEREQFF. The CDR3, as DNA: TGTGCCTGGAGCCCCTGGTCAGAGAGGGAGCAGTTCTTC. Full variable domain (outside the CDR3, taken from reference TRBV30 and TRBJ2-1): SQTIHQWPATLVQPVGSPLSLECTVEGTSNPNLYWYRQAAGRGLQLLFYSVGIGQISSEVPQNLSASRPQDRQFILSSKKLLLSDSGFYLCAWSPWSEREQFFGPGTRLTVL.

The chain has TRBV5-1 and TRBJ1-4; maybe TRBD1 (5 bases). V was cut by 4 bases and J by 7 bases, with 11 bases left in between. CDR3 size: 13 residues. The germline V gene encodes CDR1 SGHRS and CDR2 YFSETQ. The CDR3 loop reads CASSPGESEKLFF. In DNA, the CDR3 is TGCGCCAGCAGCCCGGGGGAAAGTGAAAAACTGTTTTTT.

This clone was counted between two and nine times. In nucleotides, the CDR3 is TGTGCCTGGACGAGGGACATCGGCGAGCAGTACTTC. Translating it yields CAWTRDIGEQYF. The chain recombines TRBV30 with TRBJ2-7, with D perhaps TRBD1 (6 bases). V was shortened by 4 bases and J by 6 bases, with 13 bases between the two germline ends. The CDR3 consists of 12 residues. Looked up from germline, CDR1 is GTSNPN and CDR2 is SVGIG (reference sequence).

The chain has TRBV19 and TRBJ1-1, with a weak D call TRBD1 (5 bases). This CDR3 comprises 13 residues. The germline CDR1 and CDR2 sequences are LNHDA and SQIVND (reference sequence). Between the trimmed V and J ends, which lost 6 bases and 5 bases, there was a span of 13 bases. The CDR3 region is CASRRGAGTEAFF. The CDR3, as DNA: TGTGCCAGTAGACGGGGCGCGGGGACTGAAGCTTTCTTT.

The CDR3 DNA is TGTGCCAGCAGCTCCCGTAGCGGGAGGAAGAACGAGCAGTACTTC. It is translated as CASSSRSGRKNEQYF. The chain is built from TRBV11-1 and TRBJ2-7; 10 nucleotides align to TRBD2. Germline V gene lookup returns CDR1 SGHAT and CDR2 FQDESV (reference sequence). This CDR3 region has 15 residues. After removal of 4 bases from V and 5 bases from J, the junction contained 8 bases not matched to a gene.

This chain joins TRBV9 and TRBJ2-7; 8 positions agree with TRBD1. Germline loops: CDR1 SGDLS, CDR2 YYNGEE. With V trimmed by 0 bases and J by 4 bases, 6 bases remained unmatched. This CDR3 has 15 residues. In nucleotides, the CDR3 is TGTGCCAGCAGCGTAGCCGGGACAGGAAAGTACGAGCAGTACTTC. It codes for CASSVAGTGKYEQYF. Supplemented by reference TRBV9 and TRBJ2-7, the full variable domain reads DSGVTQTPKHLITATGQRVTLRCSPRSGDLSVYWYQQSLDQGLQFLIQYYNGEERAKGNILERFSAQQFPDLHSELNLSSLELGDSALYFCASSVAGTGKYEQYFGPGTRLTVT.

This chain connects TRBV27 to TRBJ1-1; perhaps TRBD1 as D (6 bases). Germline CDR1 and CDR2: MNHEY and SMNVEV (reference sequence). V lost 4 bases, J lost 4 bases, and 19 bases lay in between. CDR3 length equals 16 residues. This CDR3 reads CASSYQGFGFGTEAFF. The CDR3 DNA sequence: TGTGCCAGCAGTTACCAGGGGTTTGGGTTTGGCACTGAAGCTTTCTTT.

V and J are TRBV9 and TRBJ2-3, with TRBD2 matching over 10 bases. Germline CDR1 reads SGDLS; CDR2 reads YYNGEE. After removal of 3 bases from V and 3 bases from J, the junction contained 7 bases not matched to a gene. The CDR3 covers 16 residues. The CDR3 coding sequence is TGTGCCAGCAGCGCTCTAGCGGGAGTGGGTACAGATACGCAGTATTTT. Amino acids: CASSALAGVGTDTQYF.

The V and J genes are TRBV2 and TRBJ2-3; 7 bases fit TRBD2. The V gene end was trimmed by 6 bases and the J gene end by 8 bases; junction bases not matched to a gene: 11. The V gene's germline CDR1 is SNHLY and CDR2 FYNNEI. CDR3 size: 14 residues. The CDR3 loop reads CASRSAGVGGTQYF. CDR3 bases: TGTGCCAGCAGATCGGCGGGAGTGGGAGGTACGCAGTATTTT.

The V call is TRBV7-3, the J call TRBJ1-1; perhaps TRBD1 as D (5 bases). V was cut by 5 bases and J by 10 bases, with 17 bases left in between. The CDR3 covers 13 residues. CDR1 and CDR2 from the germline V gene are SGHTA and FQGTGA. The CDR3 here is CASSPLPGGRAFF. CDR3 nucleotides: TGTGCCAGCAGCCCCCTTCCTGGGGGGAGAGCTTTCTTT. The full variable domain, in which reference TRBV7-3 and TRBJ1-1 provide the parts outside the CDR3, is GAGVSQTPSNKVTEKGKYVELRCDPISGHTALYWYRQSLGQGPEFLIYFQGTGAADDSGLPNDRFFAVRPEGSVSTLKIQRTERGDSAVYLCASSPLPGGRAFFGQGTRLTVV.

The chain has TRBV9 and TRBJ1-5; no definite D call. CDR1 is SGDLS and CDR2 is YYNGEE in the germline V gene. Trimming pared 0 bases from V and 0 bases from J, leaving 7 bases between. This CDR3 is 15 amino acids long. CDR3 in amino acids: CASSVEGDSNQPQHF. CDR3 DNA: TGTGCCAGCAGCGTAGAAGGAGATAGCAATCAGCCCCAGCATTTT.

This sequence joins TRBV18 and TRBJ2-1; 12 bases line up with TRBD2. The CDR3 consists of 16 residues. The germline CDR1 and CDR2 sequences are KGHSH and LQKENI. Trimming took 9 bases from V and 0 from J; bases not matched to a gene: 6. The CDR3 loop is CASRTSGDSSYNEQFF. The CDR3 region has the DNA TGTGCCAGTCGGACTAGCGGGGACAGCTCCTACAATGAGCAGTTCTTC. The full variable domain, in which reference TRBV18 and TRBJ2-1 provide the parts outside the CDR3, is NAGVMQNPRHLVRRRGQEARLRCSPMKGHSHVYWYRQLPEEGLKFMVYLQKENIIDESGMPKERFSAEFPKEGPSILRIQQVVRGDSAAYFCASRTSGDSSYNEQFFGPGTRLTVL.

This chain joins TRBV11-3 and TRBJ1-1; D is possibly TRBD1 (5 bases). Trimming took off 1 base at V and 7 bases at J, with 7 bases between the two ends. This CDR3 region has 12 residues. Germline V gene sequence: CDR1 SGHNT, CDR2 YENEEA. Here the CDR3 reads CASSLGDSEAFF. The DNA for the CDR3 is TGTGCCAGCAGCTTAGGCGACAGTGAAGCTTTCTTT.

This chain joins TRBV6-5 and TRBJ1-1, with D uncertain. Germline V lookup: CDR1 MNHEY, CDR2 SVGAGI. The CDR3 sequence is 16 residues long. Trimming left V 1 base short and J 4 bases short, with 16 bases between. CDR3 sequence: CASSYLFSSGGTEAFF. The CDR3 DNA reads TGTGCCAGCAGTTACTTATTCAGCAGTGGCGGCACTGAAGCTTTCTTT.

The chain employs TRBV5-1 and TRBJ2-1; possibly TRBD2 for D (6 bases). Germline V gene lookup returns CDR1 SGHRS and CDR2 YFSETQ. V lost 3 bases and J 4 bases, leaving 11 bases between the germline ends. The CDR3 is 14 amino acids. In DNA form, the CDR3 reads TGCGCCAGCAGCTGGGGGACTGGATACAATGAGCAGTTCTTC. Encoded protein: CASSWGTGYNEQFF.

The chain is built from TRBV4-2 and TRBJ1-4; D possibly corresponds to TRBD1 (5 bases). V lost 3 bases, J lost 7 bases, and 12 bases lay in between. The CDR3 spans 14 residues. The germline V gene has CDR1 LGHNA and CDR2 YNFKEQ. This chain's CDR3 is CASSQGREGEKLFF. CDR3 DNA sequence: TGTGCCAGCAGCCAGGGGCGGGAGGGTGAAAAACTGTTTTTT.

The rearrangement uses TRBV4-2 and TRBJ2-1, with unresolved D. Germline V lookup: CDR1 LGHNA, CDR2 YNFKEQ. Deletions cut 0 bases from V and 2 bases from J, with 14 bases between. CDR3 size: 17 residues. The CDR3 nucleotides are TGTGCCAGCAGCCAAGATTATGCGGCTACGGCCTACAATGAGCAGTTCTTC. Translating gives CASSQDYAATAYNEQFF.

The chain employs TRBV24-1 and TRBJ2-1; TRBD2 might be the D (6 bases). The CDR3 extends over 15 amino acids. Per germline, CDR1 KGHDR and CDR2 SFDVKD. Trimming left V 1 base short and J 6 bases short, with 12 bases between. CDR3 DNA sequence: TGTGCCACCAGTGATTTAATAGCGGAAAGCAATGAGCAGTTCTTC. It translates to CATSDLIAESNEQFF.

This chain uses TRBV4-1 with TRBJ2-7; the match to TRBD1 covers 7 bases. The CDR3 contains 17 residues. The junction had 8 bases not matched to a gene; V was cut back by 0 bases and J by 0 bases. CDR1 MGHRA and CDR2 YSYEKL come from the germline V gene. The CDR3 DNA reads TGCGCCAGCAGCCAAGATCCACCGACAGGGAGCTCCTACGAGCAGTACTTC. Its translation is CASSQDPPTGSSYEQYF.

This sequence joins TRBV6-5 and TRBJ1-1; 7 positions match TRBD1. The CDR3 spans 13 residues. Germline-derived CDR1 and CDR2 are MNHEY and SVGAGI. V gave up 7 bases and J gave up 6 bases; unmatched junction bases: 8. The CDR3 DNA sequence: TGTGCCAGCACCTTGACAGGGTCGGCTGAAGCTTTCTTT. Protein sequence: CASTLTGSAEAFF.

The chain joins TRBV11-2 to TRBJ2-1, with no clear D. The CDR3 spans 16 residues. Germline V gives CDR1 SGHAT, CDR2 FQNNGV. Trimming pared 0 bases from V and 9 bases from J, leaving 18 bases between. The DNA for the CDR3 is TGTGCCAGCAGCTTAGATACTACCCGAACTTTCAGTGAGCAGTTCTTC. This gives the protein CASSLDTTRTFSEQFF.